The present entry profiles one T cell receptor beta chain with its context. Its antigen is not yet known. Base qualities are not at hand, and no much larger clone is one base apart. TCRbeta CDR3 regions were amplified from genomic DNA using the immunoSEQ Assay, a bias-controlled multiplex PCR. For the original study's pipeline: The number of nucleated cells in each sample was estimated from the amplification of reference gene primers within the assay. Sequence reads were collapsed and filtered to measure the absolute abundance of every unique TCRbeta CDR3 rearrangement. For each sample, productive Simpson clonality was calculated as the square root of Simpson's diversity index across productive rearrangements. The source is immuneACCESS, and TCRdb retained only in-frame sequences with V and J called. Part of the clones is not carried over; for the studies checked, unresolved V genes explain less than half of this, and the remainder is unexplained. That table gives V, J and clone size, and the DNA gave D and trimming. This sample has 210,000 or so clones in its table, and about 90% of those were observed once. The ten largest clones add up to approximately 3.3% of the sample.

Participants in the prospective study were aged 18 to 89 years, lived in about two dozen United States geographic areas, and enrolled through a virtual design. In the prospective study, participants were assigned to cohorts based on the clinical history participants reported in a screening survey and a study questionnaire. In the prospective study, whole blood, serum and a nasopharyngeal or oropharyngeal swab were collected from each participant by mobile phlebotomists. Participants in the prospective study had the option to provide additional blood draws and questionnaires over an approximately 2-month period. Blood samples from the prospective study were shipped frozen or at room temperature prior to DNA extraction. This sample is drawn from a study of blood T cell repertoires in COVID-19 (dated by TCRdb to about 2020). Turning to the overall study: Recovered participants in ImmuneRACE Cohort 3 were defined as having two consecutive negative NP/OP PCR tests, clearance from a healthcare professional, or resolution of symptoms. Samples covering the acute and convalescent phases of COVID-19 were provided by collaborators in the United States, Italy and Spain. The material from the prospective study consisted of cDNA or gDNA derived from T cells, B-cell-depleted T cells, or PBMCs. Deeply sampled blood TCRbeta repertoires from subjects exposed to, actively infected with, or recovered from COVID-19 were included in the dataset. The repertoires were made available in a free public database intended to serve as a resource for research on the immune response to SARS-CoV-2. The samples were drawn from the first 160 participants of the ongoing ImmuneRACE study and from 1,254 subjects provided by 6 global collaborators. A de-identified subject ID, COVID-19 status, age in years and sex were almost always included in the sample metadata. HLA class I and class II types, where available, came from metadata supplied by the sample provider rather than from assay-based typing.

Its CDR3 holds 12 amino acids, cysteine through phenylalanine. CDR3 DNA only is kept here, 36 bases in frame from base 1. Trimming accounts for 5 bases at V and 13 bases at J, while the number of junction bases matched to no gene is 6. The germline V gene (reference sequence) sets CDR1 to SEHNR and CDR2 to FQNEAQ. The investigation overall reported the following: The quantity of clinical and demographic metadata differed by source and by participant and was supplied without curation.

The V gene is TRBV7-9 and the J gene is TRBJ1-4; 8 central nucleotides agree with TRBD1. This TCR derives from a woman in her forties or fifties in a cohort exposed to, infected with or recovered from COVID-19 (not recorded which). The source material was PBMCs or T cells enriched from blood (not recorded which). The DNA sequence is as follows: TGTGCCAGCAGCCTCCGGACAGGGCGACTGTTTTTT. This encodes CASSLRTGRLFF.